These 27 T cell receptor beta chains share one sample of origin, sequenced in a study of human T cells and chemical hapten exposure. The sample's time point: pre-sensitization, week 0. The treatment here: therapeutic diphenylcyclopropenone sensitization with weekly scalp DPC. TCRdb processed the RACE reads anew with MiXCR; each CDR3 protein has one entry. Of 200,000 to 300,000 distinct CDR3 sequences in the sample, more than 6.5% are singletons; the top ten hold about 2.5%. The sample was whole blood, taken in connection with sensitization to the hapten diphenylcyclopropenone (DPC). Receptors originate from a woman in her forties with alopecia areata. Some clones in this sample may be carry-over from other donors' samples.

The chain joins TRBV18 to TRBJ1-2; D call uncertain. Germline CDR1 and CDR2: KGHSH and LQKENI. This CDR3 is 12 amino acids long. V was pared by 1 base and J by 6 bases, with 6 bases between. The CDR3 is CASSPRSDGYTF. CDR3 DNA sequence: TGTGCCAGCTCACCACGATCGGATGGCTACACCTTC.

Only a few counts were recorded for this clonotype. This chain uses TRBV28 with TRBJ2-2, with D tentatively TRBD1 (5 bases). V lost 2 bases to trimming and J lost 0 bases, with 16 bases between them. Germline V gene data show CDR1 as MDHEN and CDR2 as SYDVKM. The CDR3 consists of 18 residues. CDR3 coding DNA: TGTGCCAGCAGTTTAGATGGGGCGACGGGTACGAACACCGGGGAGCTGTTTTTT. Amino acids: CASSLDGATGTNTGELFF.

J is TRBJ2-1 and V is TRBV20-1, with 10 positions matching TRBD2. Trimming took 6 bases from V and 7 from J; bases not matched to a gene: 9. The germline V gene has CDR1 DFQATT and CDR2 SNEGSKA (reference sequence). The CDR3 extends over 14 amino acids. In nucleotides, the CDR3 is TGCAGTGCCACCAGCGGGAGGGCCGATAATGAGCAGTTCTTC. This gives the protein CSATSGRADNEQFF.

CDR3 nucleotide sequence: TGTGCCATCAGTGAGAGACCCACAGAGACCCAGTACTTC. Encoded protein: CAISERPTETQYF. The rearrangement uses TRBV10-3 and TRBJ2-5; D gene unclear. V lost 2 bases and J lost 4, with 8 bases in between. This CDR3 contains 13 residues. The V gene's germline CDR1 is ENHRY and CDR2 SYGVKD.

This clonotype was seen only a few times. The chain carries TRBV6-2 or TRBV6-3 and TRBJ2-7, with 11 bases that match TRBD1. The CDR3 contains 16 residues. V dropped 6 bases and J dropped 5; count of bases not matched to a gene: 12. Germline V gene sequence: CDR1 MNHEY, CDR2 SVGEGT. CDR3 sequence (DNA): TGTGCCAGCAGGCGCCCCGGGACAGGGGGAGGCGACGAGCAGTACTTC. Translation: CASRRPGTGGGDEQYF.

This clonotype has more than one count but fewer than ten. V gene TRBV18 combines with J gene TRBJ2-7; TRBD1 or TRBD2 may be the D gene (5 bases each). The V end was cut by 0 bases, the J end by 1 base, with 10 bases between. CDR3 length: 15 amino acids. Germline V CDR1 and CDR2: KGHSH, LQKENI. DNA of the CDR3: TGTGCCAGCTCACCACCGGGGGTACGGTCCTACGAGCAGTACTTC. Its translation is CASSPPGVRSYEQYF.

This clonotype was found a few times. The J gene is TRBJ2-3, the V gene TRBV7-9; D call uncertain. Germline V gene data show CDR1 as SEHNR and CDR2 as FQNEAQ (reference sequence). The V end lost 5 bases, the J end lost 2 bases, and 17 bases lay between the germline ends. The CDR3 is 16 residues long. The CDR3 protein is CASSPPRTGSTDTQYF. The CDR3, as DNA: TGTGCCAGCAGCCCCCCTCGGACGGGCTCCACAGATACGCAGTATTTT.

This clonotype has more than one count but fewer than ten. Here the CDR3 reads CASSAGDRRAGEQFF. The CDR3 DNA reads TGTGCCAGCAGCGCCGGGGACCGGAGGGCGGGTGAGCAGTTCTTC. The rearrangement links TRBV6-2 or TRBV6-3 to TRBJ2-1, with D tentatively TRBD2 (6 bases). Germline V gene data show CDR1 as MNHEY and CDR2 as SVGEGT. CDR3 size: 15 residues. V lost 6 bases and J 9 bases, leaving 21 bases between the germline ends.

Worth noting for this clonotype: A junction boundary mismatches the germline segment, possibly from a read error. This chain connects TRBV19 to TRBJ1-2; 10 bases are a match to TRBD1. The CDR3 runs 16 residues. Germline CDR1 LNHDA, CDR2 SQIVND (reference sequence). CDR3 coding DNA: TGTGCCAGTAGTGCCCCCCGACAGGGGGCTAAGTATGGCTACACCTTC. Translation: CASSAPRQGAKYGYTF.

V is TRBV7-3 and J is TRBJ2-1, with unresolved D. CDR1 and CDR2 (germline): SGHTA, FQGTGA. This CDR3 has 13 amino acids. Between the trimmed V and J ends, which lost 5 bases and 2 bases, there was a span of 7 bases. CDR3 DNA sequence: TGTGCCAGCAGCCGCGCAGCCTACAATGAGCAGTTCTTC. Translated: CASSRAAYNEQFF.

The rearrangement uses TRBV7-2 and TRBJ2-3; D may be TRBD2 (6 bases). The V and J ends lost 1 base and 2 bases respectively, with 10 bases between them. Germline values: CDR1 SGHTA, CDR2 FQGNSA. This CDR3 contains 15 residues. The CDR3 protein is CASSLGTTFTDTQYF. CDR3 nucleotide sequence: TGTGCCAGCAGCTTAGGGACTACCTTCACAGATACGCAGTATTTT.

This clonotype was recorded at least ten times. This chain links TRBV2 with TRBJ2-7, with D possibly being TRBD2 (5 bases). Germline CDR1 and CDR2: SNHLY and FYNNEI. Trimming pared 6 bases from V and 0 bases from J, leaving 6 bases between. This CDR3 has 12 residues. CDR3 amino acids: CASRRASYEQYF. CDR3 coding DNA: TGTGCCAGCAGGAGGGCCTCCTACGAGCAGTACTTC. Full variable domain (rest looked up from reference TRBV2 and TRBJ2-7): EPEVTQTPSHQVTQMGQEVILRCVPISNHLYFYWYRQILGQKVEFLVSFYNNEISEKSEIFDDQFSVERPDGSNFTLKIRSTKLEDSAMYFCASRRASYEQYFGPGTRLTVT.

This clonotype was counted between two and nine times. V and J are TRBV12-3 or TRBV12-4 and TRBJ1-4; 12 positions agree with TRBD1. CDR3 length equals 14 residues. Trimming removed 6 bases from V and 8 bases from J; junction bases left unmatched: 4. CDR3: CASRTGTGGEKLFF. In DNA, the CDR3 is TGTGCCAGCAGAACCGGGACAGGGGGCGAAAAACTGTTTTTT.

The J gene is TRBJ1-2, the V gene TRBV20-1; D not resolved. V gave up 7 bases and J gave up 5 bases, with 26 bases separating them. Germline V lookup: CDR1 DFQATT, CDR2 SNEGSKA (reference sequence). CDR3 size: 16 residues. CDR3 region: CSVGSRRTRLEYGYTF. CDR3 sequence (DNA): TGCAGTGTTGGCTCGCGAAGGACCCGATTGGAATATGGCTACACCTTC.

The chain is built from TRBV9 and TRBJ1-6; 8 nucleotides match TRBD1. The V segment lost 0 bases and the J segment 5 bases; nucleotides outside the gene matches: 10. Germline V lookup: CDR1 SGDLS, CDR2 YYNGEE. This CDR3 is 18 amino acids long. CDR3 residues: CASSVAPGQGANNSPLHF. CDR3 DNA: TGTGCCAGCAGCGTAGCTCCCGGACAGGGTGCAAATAATTCACCCCTCCACTTT.

This clonotype occurred many times. CDR3 residues: CSVDDGANVLTF. CDR3 bases: TGCAGCGTTGACGACGGGGCCAACGTCCTGACTTTC. This sequence joins TRBV29-1 and TRBJ2-6; D not certain. The CDR3 contains 12 residues. Germline CDR1 is SQVTM and CDR2 is ANQGSEA. The ends were cut back, 3 bases at V and 4 bases at J, with 4 bases in the middle.

In this sample, this clonotype turned up many times. V and J are TRBV28 and TRBJ1-2; no definite D call. The CDR3 is made up of 12 amino acids. V lost 3 bases and J 4 bases, leaving 6 bases between the germline ends. Germline CDR1 is MDHEN and CDR2 is SYDVKM. The CDR3 DNA reads as TGTGCCAGCAGTTTGGCAGTCTATGGCTACACCTTC. This translates into CASSLAVYGYTF.

CDR3 region: CASGDFRGTSNQPQHF. Here the CDR3 DNA reads TGTGCCAGCGGCGATTTCAGGGGTACGAGCAATCAGCCCCAGCATTTT. This chain joins TRBV28 and TRBJ1-5; possible D gene TRBD1, 6 bases. Trimming took 8 bases from V and 1 from J, leaving 18 bases between them. The length of the CDR3 is 16 residues. Germline-derived CDR1 and CDR2 are MDHEN and SYDVKM.

The genes are TRBV20-1 and TRBJ2-3; D possibly uses TRBD1 or TRBD2 (5 bases each). V gave up 6 bases and J gave up 0 bases, with 16 bases separating them. CDR1 and CDR2 from the germline V gene are DFQATT and SNEGSKA (reference sequence). The CDR3 runs to 15 residues. In nucleotides, the CDR3 is TGCAGTGCCCCCAACCCGGGACCGAGCACAGATACGCAGTATTTT. Protein sequence: CSAPNPGPSTDTQYF.

This chain joins TRBV7-3 and TRBJ2-3; 8 bases are shared with TRBD2. The germline CDR1 and CDR2 sequences are SGHTA and FQGTGA. V was clipped by 5 bases and J by 2 bases; unmatched bases: 9. CDR3 length equals 16 residues. This CDR3 reads CASSPALAGSTDTQYF. CDR3 bases: TGTGCCAGCAGCCCCGCCTTAGCGGGGTCCACAGATACGCAGTATTTT.

This clonotype appeared a few times. V usage is TRBV6-5 and J usage is TRBJ2-5; TRBD1 matches at 9 bases. The germline V gene encodes CDR1 MNHEY and CDR2 SVGAGI. The V gene end was trimmed by 5 bases and the J gene end by 5 bases; junction bases not matched to a gene: 12. The CDR3 totals 16 residues. The CDR3 protein is CASSRSTGGGGETQYF. DNA for the CDR3: TGTGCCAGCAGTCGTTCGACAGGGGGAGGAGGGGAGACCCAGTACTTC.

This clonotype was seen more than once but under ten times. The CDR3 DNA follows: TGCGCCAGCAGCTTGTCCCCTAGCTACGGGGGTGTAAACTATGGCTACACCTTC. Its translation is CASSLSPSYGGVNYGYTF. The chain links TRBV5-1 to TRBJ1-2; D possibly corresponds to TRBD1 (5 bases). Between the trimmed V and J ends, which lost 1 base and 2 bases, there was a span of 21 bases. The CDR3 runs to 18 residues. Germline values: CDR1 SGHRS, CDR2 YFSETQ.

The chain has TRBV7-3 and TRBJ2-5; D remains ambiguous. Germline assignment: CDR1 SGHTA and CDR2 FQGTGA. The CDR3 contains 15 residues. The V end was cut by 0 bases, the J end by 5 bases, with 13 bases between. The CDR3 DNA reads as TGTGCCAGCAGCTTAACGGGCAGCAGCCGGGAGACCCAGTACTTC. This translates into CASSLTGSSRETQYF.

This clonotype was seen a handful of times. The V gene is TRBV7-2, the J gene TRBJ2-1, with a weak D call TRBD1 (5 bases). In germline, CDR1 is SGHTA, CDR2 FQGNSA. This CDR3 has 15 amino acids. Trimming removed 2 bases at V and 2 bases at J, with 10 bases between. CDR3 residues: CASSLRGTTYNEQFF. Here the CDR3 DNA reads TGTGCCAGCAGCTTAAGGGGCACCACCTACAATGAGCAGTTCTTC.

The chain combines TRBV28 with TRBJ2-3; TRBD2 is a possible D gene (6 bases). This CDR3 is built from 13 residues. With 6 bases removed from V and 2 bases from J, the gap between germline ends came to 9 bases. The germline V gene encodes CDR1 MDHEN and CDR2 SYDVKM. The CDR3 reads CASRGGNTDTQYF. The CDR3 DNA sequence: TGTGCCAGCAGAGGCGGGAACACAGATACGCAGTATTTT.

This chain uses TRBV6-2 or TRBV6-3 with TRBJ2-3; D is possibly TRBD1 (6 bases). V lost 10 bases, J lost 2 bases, and 16 bases lay in between. Germline loops: CDR1 MNHEY, CDR2 SVGEGT. The CDR3 has 14 amino acids. The CDR3 reads CAIHSRGTTDTQYF. CDR3 sequence (DNA): TGTGCCATTCACTCCAGGGGAACCACAGATACGCAGTATTTT.

The chain is built from TRBV10-3 and TRBJ2-5; D gene unclear. CDR1 and CDR2 from the germline V gene are ENHRY and SYGVKD. The CDR3 is made up of 14 amino acids. V lost 7 bases and J 3 bases, leaving 15 bases between the germline ends. The CDR3 reads CAIKGGGSKETQYF. DNA of the CDR3: TGTGCCATCAAAGGTGGTGGGTCGAAAGAGACCCAGTACTTC.